The clone carrying this T cell receptor beta chain appeared a few times. Its antigen remains unidentified. TCRdb re-called the 5' RACE reads with MiXCR, one entry per CDR3 protein. The sample shows about 330,000 distinct CDR3 sequences, 6.5% to 10% of them seen only once. The sample is drawn from a study of CD8 T cells in ankylosing spondylitis. Points from the study as a whole: CD8+ disease-linked clones were present at relatively low frequencies in blood. About 8 highly homologous variants made up a TCR beta motif that seemed to typify ankylosing spondylitis blood. There was reportedly significant enrichment of clones that were disease-linked in matched ankylosing spondylitis synovial fluid.

Germline V lookup: CDR1 SGDLS, CDR2 YYNGEE. The CDR3 contains 11 residues. V gave up 3 bases and J gave up 3 bases, with 3 bases separating them. Material: blood, either unsorted or a sorted T cell fraction (not recorded which). The clonotype originates from a male donor with ankylosing spondylitis. The V call is TRBV9, the J call TRBJ1-2; D gene ambiguous. The CDR3 DNA is TGTGCCAGCAGCGCTCACTATGGCTACACCTTC. Amino acids: CASSAHYGYTF.